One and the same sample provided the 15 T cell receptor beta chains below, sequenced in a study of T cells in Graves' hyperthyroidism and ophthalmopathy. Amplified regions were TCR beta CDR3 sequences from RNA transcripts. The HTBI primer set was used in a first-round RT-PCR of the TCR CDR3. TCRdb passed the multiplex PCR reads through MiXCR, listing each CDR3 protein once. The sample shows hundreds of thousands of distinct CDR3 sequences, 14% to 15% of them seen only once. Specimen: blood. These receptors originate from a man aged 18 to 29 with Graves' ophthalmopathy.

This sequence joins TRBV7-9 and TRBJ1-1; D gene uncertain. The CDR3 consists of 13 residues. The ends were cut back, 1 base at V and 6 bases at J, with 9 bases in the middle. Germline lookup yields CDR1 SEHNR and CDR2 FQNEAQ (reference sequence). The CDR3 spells CASSLEMMAEAFF. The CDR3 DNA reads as TGTGCCAGCAGCTTAGAGATGATGGCTGAAGCTTTCTTT.

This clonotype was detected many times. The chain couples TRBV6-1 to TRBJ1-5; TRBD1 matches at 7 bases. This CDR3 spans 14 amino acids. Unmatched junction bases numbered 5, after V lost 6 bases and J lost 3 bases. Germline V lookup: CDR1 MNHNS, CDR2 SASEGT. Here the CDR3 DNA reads TGTGCCAGCAGCTACAGGGGACCCAATCAGCCCCAGCATTTT. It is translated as CASSYRGPNQPQHF.

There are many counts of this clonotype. The chain's CDR3 is CSAKPVDGHTGELFF. In DNA, the CDR3 is TGCAGTGCTAAGCCCGTAGACGGCCACACCGGGGAGCTGTTTTTT. The rearrangement uses TRBV20-1 and TRBJ2-2; D gene ambiguous. The CDR3 has 15 amino acids. CDR1 and CDR2 (germline): DFQATT, SNEGSKA (reference sequence). Trimming removed 4 bases at V and 3 bases at J, with 15 bases between.

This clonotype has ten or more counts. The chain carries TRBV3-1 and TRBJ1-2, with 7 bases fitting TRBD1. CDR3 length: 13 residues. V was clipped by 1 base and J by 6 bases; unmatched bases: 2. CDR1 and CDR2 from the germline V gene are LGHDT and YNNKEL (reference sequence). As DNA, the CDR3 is TGTGCCAGCAGCCAAGGGACAGGCGATGGCTACACCTTC. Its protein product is CASSQGTGDGYTF.

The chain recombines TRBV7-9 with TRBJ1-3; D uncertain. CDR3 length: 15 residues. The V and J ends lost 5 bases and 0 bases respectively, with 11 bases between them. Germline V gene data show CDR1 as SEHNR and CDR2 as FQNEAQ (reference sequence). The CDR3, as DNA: TGTGCCAGCAGCCTCGACTTGAGCTCTGGAAACACCATATATTTT. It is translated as CASSLDLSSGNTIYF.

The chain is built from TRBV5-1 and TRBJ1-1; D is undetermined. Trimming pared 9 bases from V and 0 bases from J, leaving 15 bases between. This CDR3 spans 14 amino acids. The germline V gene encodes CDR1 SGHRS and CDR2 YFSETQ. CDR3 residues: CATAPGSLNTEAFF. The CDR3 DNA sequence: TGCGCCACCGCCCCTGGTTCTTTGAACACTGAAGCTTTCTTT.

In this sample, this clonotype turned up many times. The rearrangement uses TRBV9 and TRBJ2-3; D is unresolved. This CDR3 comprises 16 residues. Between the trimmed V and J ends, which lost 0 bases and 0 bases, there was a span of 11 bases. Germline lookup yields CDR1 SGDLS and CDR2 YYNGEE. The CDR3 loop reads CASSVDGGPSTDTQYF. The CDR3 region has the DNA TGTGCCAGCAGCGTAGATGGCGGACCTAGCACAGATACGCAGTATTTT.

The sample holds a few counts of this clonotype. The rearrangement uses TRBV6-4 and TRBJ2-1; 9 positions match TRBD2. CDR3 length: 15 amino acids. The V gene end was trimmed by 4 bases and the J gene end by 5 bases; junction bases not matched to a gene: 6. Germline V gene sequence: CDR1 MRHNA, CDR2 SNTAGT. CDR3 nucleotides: TGTGCCAGCAGTGGGCTAGCGGGGAGAGACAATGAGCAGTTCTTC. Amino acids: CASSGLAGRDNEQFF.

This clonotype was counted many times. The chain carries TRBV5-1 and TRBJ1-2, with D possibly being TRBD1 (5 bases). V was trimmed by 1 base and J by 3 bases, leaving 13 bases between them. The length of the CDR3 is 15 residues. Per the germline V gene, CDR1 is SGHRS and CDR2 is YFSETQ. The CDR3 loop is CASSLIGGGDYGYTF. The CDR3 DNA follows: TGCGCCAGCAGCTTGATCGGGGGAGGTGACTATGGCTACACCTTC.

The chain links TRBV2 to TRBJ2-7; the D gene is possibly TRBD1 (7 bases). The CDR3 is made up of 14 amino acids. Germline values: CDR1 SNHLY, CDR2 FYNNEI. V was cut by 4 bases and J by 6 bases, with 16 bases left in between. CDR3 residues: CASSADREVSEQYF. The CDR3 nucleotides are TGTGCCAGCAGTGCTGACAGGGAGGTTTCCGAGCAGTACTTC.

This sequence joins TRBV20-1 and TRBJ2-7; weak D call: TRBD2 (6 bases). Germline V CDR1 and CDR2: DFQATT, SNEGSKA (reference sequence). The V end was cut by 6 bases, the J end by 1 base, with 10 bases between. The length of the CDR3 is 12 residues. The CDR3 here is CSAPGLSYEQYF. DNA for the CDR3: TGCAGTGCCCCGGGACTTTCCTACGAGCAGTACTTC.

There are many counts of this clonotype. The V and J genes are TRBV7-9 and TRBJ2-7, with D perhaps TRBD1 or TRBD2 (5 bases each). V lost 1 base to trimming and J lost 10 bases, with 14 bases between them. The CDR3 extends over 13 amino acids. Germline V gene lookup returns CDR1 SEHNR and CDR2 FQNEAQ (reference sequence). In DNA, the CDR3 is TGTGCCAGCAGCTTAGGGGGACCGGACATACAGTACTTC. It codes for CASSLGGPDIQYF.

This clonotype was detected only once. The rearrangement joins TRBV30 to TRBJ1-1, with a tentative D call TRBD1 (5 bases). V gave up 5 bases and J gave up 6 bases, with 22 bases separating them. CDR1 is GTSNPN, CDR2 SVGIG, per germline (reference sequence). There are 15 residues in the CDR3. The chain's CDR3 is CAWVFPQVMGAEAFF. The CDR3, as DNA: TGTGCCTGGGTGTTCCCACAGGTGATGGGCGCTGAAGCTTTCTTT.

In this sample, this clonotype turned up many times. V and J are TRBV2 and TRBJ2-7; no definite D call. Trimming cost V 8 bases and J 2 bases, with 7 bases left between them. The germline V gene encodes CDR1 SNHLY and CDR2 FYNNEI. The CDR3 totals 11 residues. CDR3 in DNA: TGTGCCAGCCTCGCAGCCTACGAGCAGTACTTC. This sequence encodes CASLAAYEQYF.

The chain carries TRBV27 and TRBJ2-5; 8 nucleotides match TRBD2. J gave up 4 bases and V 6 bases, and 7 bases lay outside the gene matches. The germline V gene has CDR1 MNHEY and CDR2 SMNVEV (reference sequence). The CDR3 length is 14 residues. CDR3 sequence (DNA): TGTGCCAGCAGCCGGAGCGGGAGACTAGAGACCCAGTACTTC. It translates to CASSRSGRLETQYF.